The 23 T cell receptor beta chains in this list originate from one sample, sequenced in a study of blood T cell repertoires in COVID-19. Sequenced by immunoSEQ multiplex PCR; TCRdb stores in-frame clones only, minus some. The sample carries about 150,000 clones, about nine tenths recorded once. Specimen: PBMCs or T cells enriched from blood (not recorded which). These receptors were obtained from a woman aged 40 to 55 who had been exposed to COVID-19.

The CDR3, as DNA: TGTGCCAGCAGCTACGGACTAGCGGGAGCCAAAGATACGCAGTATTTT. The encoded protein is CASSYGLAGAKDTQYF. The chain uses TRBV11-2 and TRBJ2-3; TRBD2 matches 13 bases. Germline lookup yields CDR1 SGHAT and CDR2 FQNNGV. The CDR3 runs to 16 residues. V dropped 4 bases and J dropped 5; count of bases not matched to a gene: 6.

The chain recombines TRBV7-2 with TRBJ2-2, with D tentatively TRBD1 (7 bases). The CDR3 has 17 amino acids. CDR1 and CDR2 (germline): SGHTA, FQGNSA. V lost 2 bases to trimming and J lost 5 bases, with 18 bases between them. Written as DNA, the CDR3 is TGTGCCAGCAGCTTATTCGGCGGGACAGCCGGGACCGGGGAGCTGTTTTTT. Translating it yields CASSLFGGTAGTGELFF.

The table lists this clone with a count of one. Compared with germline, one end of the junction differs, possibly owing to a read error. The chain has TRBV5-1 and TRBJ2-3; 8 nucleotides agree with TRBD2. The CDR3 is made up of 16 amino acids. The V gene's germline CDR1 is SGHRS and CDR2 YFSETQ. CDR3 loop: CASRLARGARADTQYF. CDR3 in DNA: TGCGCCAGCAGGTTGGCGCGGGGGGCTCGTGCAGATACGCAGTATTTT.

V is TRBV7-2 and J is TRBJ2-7; 9 bases line up with TRBD2. In germline, CDR1 is SGHTA, CDR2 FQGNSA. This CDR3 has 15 amino acids. J was trimmed by 4 bases and V by 5 bases; bases with no gene match: 9. CDR3 DNA sequence: TGTGCCAGCAGCCCCAACGGCGGGAGGGGATACGAGCAGTACTTC. Residues: CASSPNGGRGYEQYF.

V usage is TRBV4-2 and J usage is TRBJ1-5; the D is unclear. The germline CDR1 and CDR2 sequences are LGHNA and YNFKEQ. V lost 0 bases and J 5 bases, leaving 8 bases between the germline ends. This CDR3 is built from 14 residues. CDR3 residues: CASSQEGSHQPQHF. The CDR3 nucleotides are TGTGCCAGCAGCCAAGAGGGCAGTCATCAGCCCCAGCATTTT.

The chain carries TRBV4-1 and TRBJ1-3; D gene ambiguous. V was shortened by 1 base and J by 3 bases, with 10 bases between the two germline ends. The CDR3 is 15 amino acids. CDR1 MGHRA and CDR2 YSYEKL come from the germline V gene. This CDR3 reads CASSQAGMGGNTIYF. The CDR3 DNA follows: TGCGCCAGCAGCCAAGCGGGTATGGGTGGAAACACCATATATTTT.

The chain carries TRBV5-5 and TRBJ1-2; 9 bases align to TRBD1. The CDR3 covers 15 residues. The trim removed 2 bases at V and 2 bases at J, leaving 4 bases unmatched. The V gene's germline CDR1 is SGHKS and CDR2 YYEKEE (reference sequence). CDR3: CASSLQGAQNYGYTF. In DNA, the CDR3 is TGTGCCAGCAGCTTACAGGGGGCGCAAAACTATGGCTACACCTTC.

The J gene is TRBJ2-6, the V gene TRBV7-6; TRBD2 aligns across 16 bases. Germline-derived CDR1 and CDR2 are SGHVS and FNYEAQ. The CDR3 length is 18 residues. Trimming removed 5 bases from V and 1 base from J; junction bases left unmatched: 2. Here the CDR3 DNA reads TGTGCCAGCAGCAAGGGACTAGCGGGGGGGTCTGGGGCCAACGTCCTGACTTTC. It yields the protein CASSKGLAGGSGANVLTF.

With regard to this clone: The same CDR3 is also encoded by other DNA sequences in this sample. This sequence joins TRBV4-1 and TRBJ1-5; D gene ambiguous. This CDR3 is built from 13 residues. The V end was cut by 0 bases, the J end by 6 bases, with 6 bases between. The V gene's germline CDR1 is MGHRA and CDR2 YSYEKL. This CDR3 is CASSQDPGQPQHF. For the CDR3, the DNA is TGCGCCAGCAGCCAAGACCCGGGTCAGCCCCAGCATTTT.

This chain joins TRBV9 and TRBJ2-7; 8 nucleotides line up with TRBD2. The CDR3 is 14 amino acids. V was pared by 4 bases and J by 5 bases, with 8 bases of the junction left unmatched. From germline, CDR1 is SGDLS and CDR2 YYNGEE. The DNA of the CDR3 is TGTGCCAGCAGCCCCCGGACTAGCCAAAACGAGCAGTACTTC. It is translated as CASSPRTSQNEQYF.

V is TRBV6-5 and J is TRBJ1-6; D ambiguous. V was shortened by 0 bases and J by 11 bases, with 11 bases between the two germline ends. The CDR3 is 14 residues long. Germline CDR1 is MNHEY and CDR2 is SVGAGI. The CDR3: CASSYSMTDTPLHF. The CDR3, as DNA: TGTGCCAGCAGTTACTCGATGACCGACACACCCCTCCACTTT.

This clone came up a few times. Other DNA sequences in this sample translate to the same CDR3. The chain carries TRBV5-1 and TRBJ1-1; TRBD1 is a possible D gene (5 bases). V shed 0 bases and J shed 4 bases, with 7 bases lying between them. Germline assignment: CDR1 SGHRS and CDR2 YFSETQ. This CDR3 spans 13 amino acids. DNA for the CDR3: TGCGCCAGCAGCTTGGAGCAGGGCACTGAAGCTTTCTTT. This encodes CASSLEQGTEAFF.

The V and J genes are TRBV15 and TRBJ1-4; D might be TRBD1 (6 bases). The V and J ends lost 6 bases and 4 bases respectively, with 15 bases between them. This CDR3 has 15 residues. Germline V gene lookup returns CDR1 LNHNV and CDR2 YYDKDF (reference sequence). Written as DNA, the CDR3 is TGTGCCACCAGAGCGGAGCAGGGGCGTAATGAAAAACTGTTTTTT. Translating it yields CATRAEQGRNEKLFF.

The chain employs TRBV7-9 and TRBJ2-3; tentatively, D is TRBD2 (6 bases). CDR1 is SEHNR, CDR2 FQNEAQ, per germline (reference sequence). The CDR3 length is 15 residues. V gave up 7 bases and J gave up 9 bases, with 23 bases separating them. Here the CDR3 reads CASKTGPGVMATQYF. The CDR3 DNA reads as TGTGCCAGCAAGACTGGTCCGGGAGTCATGGCGACGCAGTATTTT.

V is TRBV6-5 and J is TRBJ1-4; D remains unclear. The CDR3 consists of 14 residues. From germline, CDR1 is MNHEY and CDR2 SVGAGI. Trimming shortened V by 6 bases and J by 7 bases, and 15 bases separated the two germline ends. The CDR3 DNA sequence: TGTGCCAGCAGCCCGGCGGGGTCTCGTGAAAAACTGTTTTTT. Translating gives CASSPAGSREKLFF.

This rearrangement joins TRBV6-2 or TRBV6-3 to TRBJ1-2; the match to TRBD1 covers 8 bases. CDR1 and CDR2 from the germline V gene are MNHEY and SVGEGT. This CDR3 is 14 amino acids long. V was pared by 2 bases and J by 8 bases, with 7 bases of the junction left unmatched. The CDR3 sequence: CASSYGQGTVGYTF. The CDR3 coding sequence is TGTGCCAGCAGTTACGGACAGGGAACCGTCGGCTACACCTTC.

The chain uses TRBV6-5 and TRBJ1-1; D is possibly TRBD1 (5 bases). V was cut by 8 bases and J by 1 base, with 14 bases left in between. This CDR3 region has 14 residues. From germline, CDR1 is MNHEY and CDR2 SVGAGI. In DNA, the CDR3 is TGTGCCAGCTTAAGAGGACAAGGGAACACTGAAGCTTTCTTT. Protein product: CASLRGQGNTEAFF.

The rearrangement joins TRBV6-5 to TRBJ2-7; no definite D call. V was cut by 6 bases and J by 7 bases, with 22 bases left in between. The CDR3 consists of 15 residues. Germline V gene data show CDR1 as MNHEY and CDR2 as SVGAGI. For the CDR3, the DNA is TGTGCCAGCAGGCGCTCCAGCGCCTTGCGTCTAGAGCAGTACTTC. As protein: CASRRSSALRLEQYF.

The chain links TRBV19 to TRBJ1-1; TRBD1 aligns across 10 bases. Trimming took 10 bases from V and 3 from J; bases not matched to a gene: 11. Germline loops: CDR1 LNHDA, CDR2 SQIVND (reference sequence). This CDR3 has 15 residues. In nucleotides, the CDR3 is TGTGCCACCCTCGACAGGGGGCGAATCGACACTGAAGCTTTCTTT. It encodes CATLDRGRIDTEAFF.

This chain uses TRBV11-2 with TRBJ2-7, with 10 bases that match TRBD2. In germline, CDR1 is SGHAT, CDR2 FQNNGV. CDR3 length equals 17 residues. J lost 4 bases, V lost 1 base, and 10 bases had no gene match. CDR3 in DNA: TGTGCCAGCAGCTTAGTCCCTAGCGGGGGCCTAAAGTACGAGCAGTACTTC. As protein: CASSLVPSGGLKYEQYF.

The CDR3 is CASSQDHPGQGALYGYTF. CDR3 DNA sequence: TGCGCCAGCAGCCAAGATCATCCGGGACAGGGGGCTCTATATGGCTACACCTTC. V is TRBV4-1 and J is TRBJ1-2, with 12 bases lining up with TRBD1. Germline CDR1 MGHRA, CDR2 YSYEKL. CDR3 length equals 18 residues. V lost 0 bases and J lost 5; bases outside the gene matches: 10.

V is TRBV7-2 and J is TRBJ1-4; 7 bases fit TRBD1. There are 15 residues in the CDR3. Germline V gives CDR1 SGHTA, CDR2 FQGNSA. V lost 5 bases and J lost 4; bases outside the gene matches: 7. The CDR3 region is CASSTTGAHNEKLFF. The CDR3 region has the DNA TGTGCCAGCAGCACCACAGGGGCCCATAATGAAAAACTGTTTTTT.

The V and J genes are TRBV28 and TRBJ1-1; 7 bases are shared with TRBD1. The ends lost 2 bases at V and 4 bases at J; junction bases unmatched: 4. The length of the CDR3 is 14 residues. The germline V gene encodes CDR1 MDHEN and CDR2 SYDVKM. The DNA of the CDR3 is TGTGCCAGCAGTTTAGGCCGGGACAGCACTGAAGCTTTCTTT. This encodes CASSLGRDSTEAFF. Using reference TRBV28 and TRBJ1-1 for the parts outside the CDR3, the full variable domain is DVKVTQSSRYLVKRTGEKVFLECVQDMDHENMFWYRQDPGLGLRLIYFSYDVKMKEKGDIPEGYSVSREKKERFSLILESASTNQTSMYLCASSLGRDSTEAFFGQGTRLTVV.